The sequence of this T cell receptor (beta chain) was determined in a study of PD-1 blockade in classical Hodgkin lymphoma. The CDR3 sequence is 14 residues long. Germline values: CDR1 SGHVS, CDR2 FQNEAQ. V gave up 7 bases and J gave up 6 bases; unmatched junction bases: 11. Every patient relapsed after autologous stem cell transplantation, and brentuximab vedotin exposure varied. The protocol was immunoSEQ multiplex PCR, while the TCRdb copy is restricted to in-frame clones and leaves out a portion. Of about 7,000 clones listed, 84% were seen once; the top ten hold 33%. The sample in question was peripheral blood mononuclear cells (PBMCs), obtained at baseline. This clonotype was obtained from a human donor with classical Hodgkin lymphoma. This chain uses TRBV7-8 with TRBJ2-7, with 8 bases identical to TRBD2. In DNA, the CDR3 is TGTGCCAGCACCAAGGGACTAGAAACCCTCGAGCAGTACTTC. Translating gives CASTKGLETLEQYF.